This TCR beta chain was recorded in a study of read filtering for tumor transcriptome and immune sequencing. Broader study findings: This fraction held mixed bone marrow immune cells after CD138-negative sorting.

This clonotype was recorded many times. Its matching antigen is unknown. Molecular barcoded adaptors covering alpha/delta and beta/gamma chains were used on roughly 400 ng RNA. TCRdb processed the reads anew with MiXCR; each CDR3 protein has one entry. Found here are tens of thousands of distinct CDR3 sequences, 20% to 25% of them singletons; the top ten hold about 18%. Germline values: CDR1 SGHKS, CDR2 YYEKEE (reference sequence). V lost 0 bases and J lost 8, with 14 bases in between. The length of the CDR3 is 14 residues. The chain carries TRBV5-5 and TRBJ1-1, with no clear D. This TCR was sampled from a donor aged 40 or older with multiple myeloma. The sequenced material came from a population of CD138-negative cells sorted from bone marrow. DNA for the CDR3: TGTGCCAGCAGCTTGGAATCTTTGTCCCCAGAAGCTTTCTTT. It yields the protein CASSLESLSPEAFF. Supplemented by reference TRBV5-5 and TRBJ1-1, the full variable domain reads DAGVTQSPTHLIKTRGQQVTLRCSPISGHKSVSWYQQVLGQGPQFIFQYYEKEERGRGNFPDRFSARQFPNYSSELNVNALLLGDSALYLCASSLESLSPEAFFGQGTRLTVV.